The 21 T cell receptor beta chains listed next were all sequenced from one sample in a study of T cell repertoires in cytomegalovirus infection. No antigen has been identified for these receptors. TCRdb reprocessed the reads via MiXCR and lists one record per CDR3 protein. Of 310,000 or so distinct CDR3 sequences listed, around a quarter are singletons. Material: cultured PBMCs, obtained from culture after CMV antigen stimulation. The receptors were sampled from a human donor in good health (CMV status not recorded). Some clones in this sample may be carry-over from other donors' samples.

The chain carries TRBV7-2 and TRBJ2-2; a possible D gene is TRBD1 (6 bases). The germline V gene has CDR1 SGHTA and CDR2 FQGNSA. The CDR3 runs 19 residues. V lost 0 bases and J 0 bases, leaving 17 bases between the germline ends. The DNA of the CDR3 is TGTGCCAGCAGCTTAGCCCTTTATCGGACAGAGACGAACACCGGGGAGCTGTTTTTT. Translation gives CASSLALYRTETNTGELFF.

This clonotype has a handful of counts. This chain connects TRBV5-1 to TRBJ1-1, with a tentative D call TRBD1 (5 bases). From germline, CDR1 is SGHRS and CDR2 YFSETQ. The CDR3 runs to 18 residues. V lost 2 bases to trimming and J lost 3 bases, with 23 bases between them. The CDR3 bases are TGCGCCAGCAGCTTCCCCCTACGACCGCAGGGTAGATACACTGAAGCTTTCTTT. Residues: CASSFPLRPQGRYTEAFF.

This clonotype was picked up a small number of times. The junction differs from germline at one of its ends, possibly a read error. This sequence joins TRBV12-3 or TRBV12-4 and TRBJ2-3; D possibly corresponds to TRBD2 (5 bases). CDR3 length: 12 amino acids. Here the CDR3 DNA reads TGTGCCAGCAGCCTCACTGTGTCTAGCCCGCGTTTT. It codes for CASSLTVSSPRF.

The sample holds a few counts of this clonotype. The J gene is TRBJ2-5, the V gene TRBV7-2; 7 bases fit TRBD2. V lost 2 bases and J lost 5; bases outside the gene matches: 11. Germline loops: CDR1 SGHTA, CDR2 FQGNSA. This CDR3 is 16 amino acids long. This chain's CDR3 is CASSLFGGSRSETQYF. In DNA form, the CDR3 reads TGTGCCAGCAGCTTATTCGGGGGGAGCCGGAGCGAGACCCAGTACTTC.

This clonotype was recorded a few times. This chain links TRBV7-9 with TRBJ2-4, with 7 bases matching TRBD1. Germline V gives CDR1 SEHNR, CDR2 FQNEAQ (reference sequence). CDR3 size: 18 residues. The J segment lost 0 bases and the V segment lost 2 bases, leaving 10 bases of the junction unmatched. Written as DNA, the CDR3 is TGTGCCAGCAGCTTACCCCGACAGGGCCTAGCAGCCAAAAACATTCAGTACTTC. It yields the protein CASSLPRQGLAAKNIQYF. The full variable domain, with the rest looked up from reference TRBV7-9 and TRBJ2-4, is DTGVSQNPRHKITKRGQNVTFRCDPISEHNRLYWYRQTLGQGPEFLTYFQNEAQLEKSRLLSDRFSAERPKGSFSTLEIQRTEQGDSAMYLCASSLPRQGLAAKNIQYFGAGTRLSVL.

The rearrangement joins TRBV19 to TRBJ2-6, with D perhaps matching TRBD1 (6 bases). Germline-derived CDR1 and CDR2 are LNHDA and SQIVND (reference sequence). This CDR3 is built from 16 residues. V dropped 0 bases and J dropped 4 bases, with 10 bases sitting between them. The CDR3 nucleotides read TGTGCCAGTAGTATAGACAGGGGTGGCGGGGCCAACGTCCTGACTTTC. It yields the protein CASSIDRGGGANVLTF.

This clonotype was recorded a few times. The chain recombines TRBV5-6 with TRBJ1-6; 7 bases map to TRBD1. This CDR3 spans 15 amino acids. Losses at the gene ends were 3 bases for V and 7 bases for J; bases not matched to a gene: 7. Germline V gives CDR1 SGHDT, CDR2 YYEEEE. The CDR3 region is CASSWRGGRNSPLHF. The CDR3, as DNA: TGTGCCAGCAGCTGGAGAGGGGGCCGAAATTCACCCCTCCACTTT.

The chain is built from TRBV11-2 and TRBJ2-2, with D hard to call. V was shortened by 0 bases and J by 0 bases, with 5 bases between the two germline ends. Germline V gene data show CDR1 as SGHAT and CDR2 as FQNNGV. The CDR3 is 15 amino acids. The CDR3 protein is CASSLDPTNTGELFF. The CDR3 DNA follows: TGTGCCAGCAGCTTAGATCCTACGAACACCGGGGAGCTGTTTTTT.

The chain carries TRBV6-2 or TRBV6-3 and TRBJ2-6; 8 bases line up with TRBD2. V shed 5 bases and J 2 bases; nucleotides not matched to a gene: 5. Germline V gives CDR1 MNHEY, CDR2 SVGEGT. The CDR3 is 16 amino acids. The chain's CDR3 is CASSRFGGAGANVLTF. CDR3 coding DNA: TGTGCCAGCAGTCGGTTCGGGGGGGCTGGGGCCAACGTCCTGACTTTC.

CDR3 sequence reads: CASKNLFGANVLTF. As DNA, the CDR3 is TGTGCCAGCAAGAACCTCTTTGGGGCCAACGTCCTGACTTTC. V gene TRBV6-5 combines with J gene TRBJ2-6, with no clear D. This CDR3 contains 14 residues. V was trimmed by 7 bases and J by 3 bases, leaving 10 bases between them. Per germline, CDR1 MNHEY and CDR2 SVGAGI.

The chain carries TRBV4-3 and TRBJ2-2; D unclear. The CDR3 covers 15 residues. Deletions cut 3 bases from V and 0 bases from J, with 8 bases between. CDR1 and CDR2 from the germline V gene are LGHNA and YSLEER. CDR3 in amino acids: CASSQDLANTGELFF. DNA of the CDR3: TGCGCCAGCAGCCAGGATCTCGCGAACACCGGGGAGCTGTTTTTT.

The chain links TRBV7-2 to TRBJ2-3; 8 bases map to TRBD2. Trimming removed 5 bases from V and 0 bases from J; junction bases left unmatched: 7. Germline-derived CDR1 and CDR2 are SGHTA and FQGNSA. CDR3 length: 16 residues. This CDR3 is CASSPRASGSTDTQYF. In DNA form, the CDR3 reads TGTGCCAGCAGCCCAAGGGCTAGCGGGAGCACAGATACGCAGTATTTT.

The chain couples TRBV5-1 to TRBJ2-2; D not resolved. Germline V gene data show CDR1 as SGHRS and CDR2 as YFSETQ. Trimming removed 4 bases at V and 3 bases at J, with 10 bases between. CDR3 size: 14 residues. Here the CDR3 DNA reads TGCGCCAGCAGCCCTTATCGAGACACCGGGGAGCTGTTTTTT. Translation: CASSPYRDTGELFF.

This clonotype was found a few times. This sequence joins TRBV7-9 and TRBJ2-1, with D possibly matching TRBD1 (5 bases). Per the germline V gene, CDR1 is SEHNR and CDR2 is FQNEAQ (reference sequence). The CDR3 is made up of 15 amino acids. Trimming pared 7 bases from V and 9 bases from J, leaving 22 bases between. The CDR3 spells CASNYGVGVWIEQFF. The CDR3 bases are TGTGCCAGCAACTATGGTGTAGGGGTTTGGATTGAGCAGTTCTTC.

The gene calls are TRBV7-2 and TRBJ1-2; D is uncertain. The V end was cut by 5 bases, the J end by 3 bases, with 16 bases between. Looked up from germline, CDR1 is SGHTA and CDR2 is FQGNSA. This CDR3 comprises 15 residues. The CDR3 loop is CASSREADRDYGYTF. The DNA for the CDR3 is TGTGCCAGCAGCCGGGAAGCGGACCGAGACTATGGCTACACCTTC. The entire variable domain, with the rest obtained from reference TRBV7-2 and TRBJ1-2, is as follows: GAGVSQSPSNKVTEKGKDVELRCDPISGHTALYWYRQSLGQGLEFLIYFQGNSAPDKSGLPSDRFSAERTGGSVSTLTIQRTQQEDSAVYLCASSREADRDYGYTFGSGTRLTVV.

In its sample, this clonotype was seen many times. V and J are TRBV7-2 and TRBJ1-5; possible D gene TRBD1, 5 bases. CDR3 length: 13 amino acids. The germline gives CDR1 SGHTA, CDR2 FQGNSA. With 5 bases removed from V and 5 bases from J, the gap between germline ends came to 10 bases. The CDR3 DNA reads TGTGCCAGCAGCCGGGACGCCGATCAGCCCCAGCATTTT. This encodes CASSRDADQPQHF.

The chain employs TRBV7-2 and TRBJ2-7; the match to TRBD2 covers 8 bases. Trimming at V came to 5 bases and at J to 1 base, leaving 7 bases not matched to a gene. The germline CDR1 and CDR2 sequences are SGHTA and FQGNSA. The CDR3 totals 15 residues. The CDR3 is CASSREAGGSYEQYV. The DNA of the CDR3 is TGTGCCAGCAGCCGCGAGGCGGGAGGTTCCTACGAGCAGTACGTC.

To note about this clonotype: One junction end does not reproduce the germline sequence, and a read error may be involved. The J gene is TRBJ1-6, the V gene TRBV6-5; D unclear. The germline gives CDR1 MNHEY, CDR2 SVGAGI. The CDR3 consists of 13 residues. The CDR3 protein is CVSTRGRNSPLHF. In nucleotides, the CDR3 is TGTGTCAGCACAAGAGGTCGGAATTCACCCCTCCACTTT.

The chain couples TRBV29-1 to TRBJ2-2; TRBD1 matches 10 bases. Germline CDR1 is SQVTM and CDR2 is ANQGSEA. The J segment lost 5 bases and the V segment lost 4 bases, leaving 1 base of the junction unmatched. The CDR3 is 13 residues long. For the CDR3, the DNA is TGCAGCGTTGGACAGGGGGCTACCGGGGAGCTGTTTTTT. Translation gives CSVGQGATGELFF.

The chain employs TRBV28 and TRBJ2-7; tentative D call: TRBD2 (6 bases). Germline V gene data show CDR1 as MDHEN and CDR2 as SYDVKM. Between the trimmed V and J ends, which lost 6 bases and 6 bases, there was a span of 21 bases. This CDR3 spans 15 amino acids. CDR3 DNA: TGTGCCAGCAGCCCCGCGGGCGGAGGGTTCGTCGAGCAGTACTTC. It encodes CASSPAGGGFVEQYF.

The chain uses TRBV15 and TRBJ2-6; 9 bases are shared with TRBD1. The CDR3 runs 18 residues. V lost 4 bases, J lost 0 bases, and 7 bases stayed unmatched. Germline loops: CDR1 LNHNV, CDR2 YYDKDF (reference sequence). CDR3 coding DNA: TGTGCCACCAGCACCTCCGGGACAGGGTTCTCTGGGGCCAACGTCCTGACTTTC. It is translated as CATSTSGTGFSGANVLTF.